This TCR beta chain was sequenced in a study of T cells in Graves' hyperthyroidism and ophthalmopathy (dated by TCRdb to between 2018 and 2021). For the study in its entirety: Peripheral blood samples were taken at initial diagnosis, before any treatment was given. To identify TCR V-J signatures that set the groups apart, the researchers used a discovery cohort of more than 95 patients, made up of approximately 43 with Graves' ophthalmopathy and 55 to 65 with stable Graves' hyperthyroidism. Prospective prediction of ophthalmopathy was tested in an independent validation cohort of some 20 hyperthyroidism patients and some 17 patients who later progressed to ophthalmopathy. The 95 to 100 discovery patients were randomly divided into training and test sets at a 7:3 ratio. Thyroid tissue and blood T-cell repertoires from roughly 6 Graves' hyperthyroidism patients were also compared in the study. After blood sampling, hyperthyroidism patients were treated with methimazole at a starting dose of 30 mg daily, and ophthalmopathy patients were treated with high-dose intravenous methylprednisolone. The paper reports TCR Vbeta CDR3 sequencing of over 120 peripheral blood samples: approximately 43 ophthalmopathy, about 75 hyperthyroidism and roughly 17 progressor patients. Broad study findings and their caveats: In validation, progression to ophthalmopathy was predicted by the model with nearly 71% sensitivity and 72.22% specificity, a median of approximately 6.5 months before onset. A model built on a 13 V-J signature distinguished ophthalmopathy from stable hyperthyroidism, reaching approximately 89% sensitivity and about 81% specificity in cross-validation and 80%/75% in testing. No statistical method was used to set the sample size in advance, and investigators knew the group allocation. Blood samples also contained most of the expanded thyroid clonotypes (frequency above 0.001), which suggests that blood repertoires may reflect thyroid immune responses.

Hyperthyroidism patients were aged 18 to 65 years and newly diagnosed, with disease duration of less than 2 months. Exclusion was applied to patients with uncontrolled infections, other autoimmune diseases, pregnancy or lactation. Clinical symptoms, serum thyroxine and TRAb, thyroid ultrasound, and orbital computed tomography formed the basis for the diagnoses. For progressor patients, blood was drawn at the first diagnosis of hyperthyroidism, before any ophthalmopathy symptoms had appeared. PBMCs were separated from approximately 10 ml of fresh peripheral blood using Ficoll-Paque density gradient centrifugation. Progressor patients were first diagnosed with Graves' hyperthyroidism and then developed ophthalmopathy during follow-up. Trizol reagent was used to extract total RNA, and RNA quality was then checked on an Agilent 2100 Bioanalyzer. This clonotype was observed at least ten times. What antigen it recognizes has not been identified. The sample holds no much larger clone one base away, and base qualities are not on file.

The TCR beta CDR3 regions were amplified from the RNA transcripts. The TCR CDR3 was subjected to a first round of RT-PCR using the HTBI primer set and the Qiagen OneStep RT-PCR kit. A second multiplex PCR round built the libraries, followed by size selection and purification. Paired-end sequencing of the libraries was performed with 100 bp reads on an Illumina HiSeq2000. In the source study's methods: SOAPnuke was used to process the raw data, removing reads that contained adapters or uncalled bases, had a mean Phred below 15, or lacked an exact match to the constant primer or identifier. COPE v1.2.5 was used to merge the high-quality paired reads, and each unique nucleotide sequence was defined as a clonotype. Clonotypes were aligned to IMGT TRBV, TRBD and TRBJ reference segments using MiTCR v1.1. Only V-J combinations with frequency above 0.0001, covering about 99% of repertoires, were analysed. A TCS score was defined as the ratio of F50 (clonal expansion) to E x V (chaos), with BLOSUM62-based TCRdist applied between CDR3 peptides within each V-J. Welch's t-statistics and random forest reduced 450 to 600 V-J features to roughly 13, which were used in a naive Bayes classifier (R e1071). Through fastp at Q25 and MiXCR, TCRdb rebuilt clones from the public reads, retaining in-frame beta chains. Entries are consolidated by CDR3 protein sequence, retaining the most common genes and DNA. TCRdb's processing, not the authors', yielded these V and J calls. The sample table contains 650,000 to 850,000 distinct CDR3 sequences; only one count was recorded for 18% of them. The biggest ten clones account for over 15% of the sample.

The origin of this receptor is a woman between 50 and 59 years old with Graves' hyperthyroidism that later progressed to Graves' ophthalmopathy. Sequenced sample: blood.

CDR3 sequence: CASRGALDTEAFF. The nucleotide sequence is TGTGCCAGCAGGGGGGCGCTGGACACTGAAGCTTTCTTT. The chain was built from TRBV12-3 or TRBV12-4 and TRBJ1-1; D gene: possibly TRBD1, on 6 matching bases. Relative to germline, V is 6 bases shorter and J is 3 bases shorter, with 11 bases between their ends. The CDR3 runs 13 amino acids, cysteine and phenylalanine included. Just CDR3 DNA is preserved here, 39 bases in frame from base 1.